Listed below are T cell receptor beta chains from one sample, sequenced in a study of T-cell reconstitution after alpha-beta-depleted transplantation in children. TCRdb re-called the PCR reads through MiXCR, storing one row per CDR3 protein. Counted here are approximately 150,000 distinct CDR3 sequences, around 8.5% occurring once; the ten biggest clones make up about a sixth. The sequencing here drew on PBMCs, mostly from graft donor cells, taken 180 days after TCRalphabeta/CD19-depleted stem cell transplant. The receptors were gathered from a female patient aged 2-15 years who had a stem cell transplant for congenital amegakaryocytic thrombocytopenia, so the T cells may come from the graft donor. CDR3s include the opening cysteine and the closing phenylalanine or tryptophan. The D gene is left open where the match is weak. Part of the rows lack a size; the others show once, few, many or a class for expanded clones.

>TRBJ1-6|TRBV20-1|many|NA
CSANLHTYNSPLHF
TGCAGTGCTAACCTCCACACCTATAATTCACCCCTCCACTTT
>TRBJ1-1|TRBV15|few|NA
CATSSPTGTLMNTEAFF
TGTGCCACCAGCAGCCCAACAGGGACACTCATGAACACTGAAGCTTTCTTT
>TRBJ2-3|TRBV27|many|NA
CASGQELHTDTQYF
TGTGCCAGCGGCCAAGAGCTCCACACAGATACGCAGTATTTT
>TRBJ2-1|TRBV10-3|many|TRBD1
CAISEPGTAYNEQFF
TGTGCCATCAGTGAGCCCGGGACAGCCTACAATGAGCAGTTCTTC
>TRBJ2-7|TRBV7-8|NA|TRBD2
CASSPGTSSEYEQYF
TGTGCCAGCAGCCCAGGGACTAGCAGCGAATACGAGCAGTACTTC
>TRBJ2-7|TRBV20-1|many|TRBD2
CSARDIKGGSYEQYF
TGCAGTGCTAGAGATATCAAGGGAGGGTCCTACGAGCAGTACTTC
>TRBJ2-1|TRBV6-5|few|TRBD2
CATSRGDEQFF
TGTGCCACCTCGCGGGGGGATGAGCAGTTCTTC
>TRBJ2-6|TRBV10-3|many|TRBD1
CAIRRDRAGANVLTF
TGTGCCATCAGGCGAGACAGGGCTGGGGCCAACGTCCTGACTTTC
>TRBJ1-3|TRBV6-1|many|NA
CASSEGGRETGNTIYF
TGTGCCAGCAGTGAAGGGGGCAGGGAGACTGGAAACACCATATATTTT
>TRBJ2-2|TRBV10-2|NA|NA
CASSRQPSNTGELFF
TGCGCCAGCAGCCGACAGCCATCGAACACCGGGGAGCTGTTTTTT
>TRBJ2-1|TRBV4-1|many|TRBD2
CASSQAPGLGSYNEQFF
TGCGCCAGCAGCCAAGCTCCTGGACTAGGGAGTTACAATGAGCAGTTCTTC
>TRBJ2-7|TRBV11-2|NA|TRBD2
CASSPASGSMGQYF
TGTGCCAGCAGCCCAGCTAGCGGGAGTATGGGGCAGTACTTC
>TRBJ1-2|TRBV25-1|few|NA
CASRDTLYGYTF
TGTGCCAGCAGGGACACCCTCTATGGCTACACCTTC
>TRBJ2-5|TRBV20-1|many|NA
CSAMTLRGWETQYF
TGCAGTGCTATGACGTTGCGGGGTTGGGAGACCCAGTACTTC
>TRBJ1-6|TRBV5-1|many|NA
CASSLDYNSPLHF
TGCGCCAGCAGCTTGGACTATAATTCACCCCTCCACTTT
>TRBJ2-7|TRBV12-3/TRBV12-4|NA|NA
CASTPIGGAGELGEQYF
TGTGCCAGCACCCCCATCGGGGGCGCGGGAGAATTGGGCGAGCAGTACTTC
>TRBJ1-1|TRBV19|NA|NA
CASSIRGNTEAFF
TGTGCCAGTAGTATTCGAGGGAACACTGAAGCTTTCTTT
>TRBJ2-3|TRBV20-1|many|TRBD1
CSGNPGQSTDTQYF
TGCAGTGGCAACCCGGGACAGAGCACAGATACGCAGTATTTT
>TRBJ2-3|TRBV6-5|many|TRBD1
CASFSPGQGPDTQYF
TGTGCCAGCTTTAGCCCGGGACAGGGCCCAGATACGCAGTATTTT
>TRBJ2-3|TRBV5-6|few|TRBD2
CASSLFASGSTDTQYF
TGTGCCAGCAGCTTGTTCGCTAGCGGGAGCACAGATACGCAGTATTTT
>TRBJ1-4|TRBV6-6|many|NA
CASSYVQGWEKLFF
TGTGCCAGCAGTTACGTCCAGGGCTGGGAAAAACTGTTTTTT
>TRBJ1-3|TRBV30|NA|NA
CAWSVRKGVGNTIYF
TGTGCCTGGAGTGTACGTAAGGGGGTAGGAAACACCATATATTTT
>TRBJ1-3|TRBV28|NA|NA
CASSFTGTPKIGNTIYF
TGTGCCAGCAGTTTTACCGGGACGCCCAAGATCGGAAACACCATATATTTT
>TRBJ2-1|TRBV5-1|many|NA
CASSLDAGWGNEQFF
TGCGCCAGCAGCTTGGACGCGGGATGGGGCAATGAGCAGTTCTTC
>TRBJ2-5|TRBV10-3|many|NA
CAISEVGHQETQYF
TGTGCCATCAGTGAGGTCGGCCACCAAGAGACCCAGTACTTC
>TRBJ2-3|TRBV7-2|many|TRBD2
CASSLSLGLGNTQYF
TGTGCCAGCAGCTTAAGTCTGGGACTAGGGAATACGCAGTATTTT
>TRBJ2-3|TRBV20-1|many|NA
CSARPGGRVDTQYF
TGCAGTGCTAGACCCGGGGGGCGCGTCGATACGCAGTATTTT